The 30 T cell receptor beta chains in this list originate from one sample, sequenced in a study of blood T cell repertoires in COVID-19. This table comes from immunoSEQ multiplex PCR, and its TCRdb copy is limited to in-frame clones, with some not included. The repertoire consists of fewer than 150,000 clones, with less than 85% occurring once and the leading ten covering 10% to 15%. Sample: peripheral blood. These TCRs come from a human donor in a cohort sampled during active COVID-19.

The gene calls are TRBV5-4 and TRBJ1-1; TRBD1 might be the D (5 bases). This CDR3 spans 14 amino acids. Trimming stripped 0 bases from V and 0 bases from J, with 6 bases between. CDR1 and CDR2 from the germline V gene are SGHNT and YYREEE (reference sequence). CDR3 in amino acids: CASSLDRMNTEAFF. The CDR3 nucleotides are TGTGCCAGCAGCTTGGACAGGATGAACACTGAAGCTTTCTTT.

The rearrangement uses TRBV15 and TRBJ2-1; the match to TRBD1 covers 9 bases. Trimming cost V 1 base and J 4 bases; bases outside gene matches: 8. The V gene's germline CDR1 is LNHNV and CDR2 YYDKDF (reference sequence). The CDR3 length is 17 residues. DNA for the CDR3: TGTGCCACCAGCAGAGGACGAGACAGGGGGGGTTACAATGAGCAGTTCTTC. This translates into CATSRGRDRGGYNEQFF. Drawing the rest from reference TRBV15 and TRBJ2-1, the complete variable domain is DAMVIQNPRYQVTQFGKPVTLSCSQTLNHNVMYWYQQKSSQAPKLLFHYYDKDFNNEADTPDNFQSRRPNTSFCFLDIRSPGLGDTAMYLCATSRGRDRGGYNEQFFGPGTRLTVL.

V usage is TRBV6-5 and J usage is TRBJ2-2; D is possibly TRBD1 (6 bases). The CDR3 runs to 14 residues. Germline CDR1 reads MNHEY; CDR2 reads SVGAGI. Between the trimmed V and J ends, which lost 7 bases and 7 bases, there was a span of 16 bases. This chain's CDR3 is CASKPGQTRGELFF. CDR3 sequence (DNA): TGTGCCAGCAAACCGGGACAAACGCGCGGGGAGCTGTTTTTT.

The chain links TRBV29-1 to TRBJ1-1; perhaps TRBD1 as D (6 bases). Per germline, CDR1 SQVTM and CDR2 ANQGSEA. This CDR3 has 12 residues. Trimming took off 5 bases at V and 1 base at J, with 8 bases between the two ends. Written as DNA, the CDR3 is TGCAGCGTTTGGGGGCCGAACACTGAAGCTTTCTTT. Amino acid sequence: CSVWGPNTEAFF.

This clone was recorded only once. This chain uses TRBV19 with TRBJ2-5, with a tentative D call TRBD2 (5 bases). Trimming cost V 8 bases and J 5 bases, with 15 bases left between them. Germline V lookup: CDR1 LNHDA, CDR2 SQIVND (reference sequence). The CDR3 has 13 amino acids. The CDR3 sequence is CASRDPLRETQYF. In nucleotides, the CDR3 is TGTGCCAGTCGGGATCCCCTGCGGGAGACCCAGTACTTC.

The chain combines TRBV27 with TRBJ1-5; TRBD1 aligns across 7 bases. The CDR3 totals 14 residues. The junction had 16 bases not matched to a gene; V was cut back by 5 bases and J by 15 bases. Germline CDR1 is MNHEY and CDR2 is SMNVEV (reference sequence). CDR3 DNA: TGTGCCAGCAGTCCTTCCCTTACAGGGGCAAGGCGGCATTTT. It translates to CASSPSLTGARRHF.

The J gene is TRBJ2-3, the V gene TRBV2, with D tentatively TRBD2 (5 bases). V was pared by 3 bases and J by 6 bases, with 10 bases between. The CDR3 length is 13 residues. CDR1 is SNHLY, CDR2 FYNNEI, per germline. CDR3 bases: TGTGCCAGCAGTGACGGGATAGTGGATACGCAGTATTTT. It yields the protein CASSDGIVDTQYF.

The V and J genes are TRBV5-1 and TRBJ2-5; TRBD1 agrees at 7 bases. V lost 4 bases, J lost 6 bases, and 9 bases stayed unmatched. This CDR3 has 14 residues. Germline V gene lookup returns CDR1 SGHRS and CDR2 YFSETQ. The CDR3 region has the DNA TGCGCCAGCAGCCAAGACAGGGAAATCCAGACCCAGTACTTC. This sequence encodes CASSQDREIQTQYF. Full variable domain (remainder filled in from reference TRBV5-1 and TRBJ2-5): KAGVTQTPRYLIKTRGQQVTLSCSPISGHRSVSWYQQTPGQGLQFLFEYFSETQRNKGNFPGRFSGRQFSNSRSEMNVSTLELGDSALYLCASSQDREIQTQYFGPGTRLLVL.

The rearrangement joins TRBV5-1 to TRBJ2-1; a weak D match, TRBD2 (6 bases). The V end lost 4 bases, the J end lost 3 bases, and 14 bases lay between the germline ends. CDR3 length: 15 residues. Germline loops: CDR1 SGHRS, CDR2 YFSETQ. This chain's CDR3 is CASSLYGGSYNEQFF. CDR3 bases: TGCGCCAGCAGCCTCTACGGGGGAAGCTACAATGAGCAGTTCTTC.

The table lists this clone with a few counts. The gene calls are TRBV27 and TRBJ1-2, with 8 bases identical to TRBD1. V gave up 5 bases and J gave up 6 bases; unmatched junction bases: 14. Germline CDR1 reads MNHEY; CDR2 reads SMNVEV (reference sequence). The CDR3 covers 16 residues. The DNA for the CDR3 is TGTGCCAGCAGTACCTCGTCGGGACAGGAGGCTAATGGCTACACCTTC. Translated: CASSTSSGQEANGYTF.

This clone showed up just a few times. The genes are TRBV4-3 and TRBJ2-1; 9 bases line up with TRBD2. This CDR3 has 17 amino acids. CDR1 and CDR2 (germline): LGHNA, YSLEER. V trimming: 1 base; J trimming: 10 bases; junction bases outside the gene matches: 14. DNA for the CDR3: TGCGCCAGCAGCCAAGGACTGGCTAGCGGGGTCCAGGGCGAGCAGTTCTTC. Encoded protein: CASSQGLASGVQGEQFF.

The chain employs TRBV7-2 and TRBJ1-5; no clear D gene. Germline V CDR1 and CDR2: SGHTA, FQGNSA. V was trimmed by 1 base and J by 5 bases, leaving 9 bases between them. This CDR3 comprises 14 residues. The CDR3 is CASSLVHNHQPQHF. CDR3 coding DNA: TGTGCCAGCAGCTTAGTTCACAACCATCAGCCCCAGCATTTT.

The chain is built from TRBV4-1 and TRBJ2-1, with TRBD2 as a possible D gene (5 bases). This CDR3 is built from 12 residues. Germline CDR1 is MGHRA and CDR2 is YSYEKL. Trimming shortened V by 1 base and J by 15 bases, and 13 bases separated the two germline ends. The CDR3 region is CASSQGGRVGFF. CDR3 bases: TGCGCCAGCAGCCAAGGAGGGCGGGTGGGGTTCTTC.

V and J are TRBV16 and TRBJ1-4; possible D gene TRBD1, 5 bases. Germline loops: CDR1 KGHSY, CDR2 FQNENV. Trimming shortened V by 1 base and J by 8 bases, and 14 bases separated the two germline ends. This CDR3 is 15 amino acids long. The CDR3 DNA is TGTGCCAGCAGCCAATTTAAATCAGGGCCGGAAAAACTGTTTTTT. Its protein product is CASSQFKSGPEKLFF. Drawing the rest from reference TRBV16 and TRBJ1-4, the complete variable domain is GEEVAQTPKHLVRGEGQKAKLYCAPIKGHSYVFWYQQVLKNEFKFLISFQNENVFDETGMPKERFSAKCLPNSPCSLEIQATKLEDSAVYFCASSQFKSGPEKLFFGSGTQLSVL.

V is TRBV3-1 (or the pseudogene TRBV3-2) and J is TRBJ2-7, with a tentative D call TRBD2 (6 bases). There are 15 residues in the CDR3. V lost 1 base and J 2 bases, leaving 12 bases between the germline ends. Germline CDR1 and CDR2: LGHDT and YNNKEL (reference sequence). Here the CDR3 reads CASSQGFGGTYEQYF. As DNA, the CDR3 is TGTGCCAGCAGCCAAGGGTTTGGCGGGACCTACGAGCAGTACTTC.

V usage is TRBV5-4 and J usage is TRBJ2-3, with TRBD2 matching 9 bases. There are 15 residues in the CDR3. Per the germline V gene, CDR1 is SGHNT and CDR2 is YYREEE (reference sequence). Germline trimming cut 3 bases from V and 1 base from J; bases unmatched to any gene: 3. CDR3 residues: CASSSKRGGTDTQYF. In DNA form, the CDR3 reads TGTGCCAGCAGCTCCAAGCGGGGGGGCACAGATACGCAGTATTTT.

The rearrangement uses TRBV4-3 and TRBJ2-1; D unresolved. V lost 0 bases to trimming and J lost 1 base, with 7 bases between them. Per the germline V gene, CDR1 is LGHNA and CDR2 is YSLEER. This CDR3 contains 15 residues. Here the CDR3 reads CASSQDYGSYNEQFF. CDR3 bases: TGCGCCAGCAGCCAAGATTACGGGTCCTACAATGAGCAGTTCTTC.

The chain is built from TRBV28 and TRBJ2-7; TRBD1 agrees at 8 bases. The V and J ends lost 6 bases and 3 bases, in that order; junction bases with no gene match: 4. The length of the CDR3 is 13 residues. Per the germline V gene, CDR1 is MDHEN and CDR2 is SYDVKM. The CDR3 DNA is TGTGCCAGCAGGACAGGACAGGGCTACGAGCAGTACTTC. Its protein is CASRTGQGYEQYF.

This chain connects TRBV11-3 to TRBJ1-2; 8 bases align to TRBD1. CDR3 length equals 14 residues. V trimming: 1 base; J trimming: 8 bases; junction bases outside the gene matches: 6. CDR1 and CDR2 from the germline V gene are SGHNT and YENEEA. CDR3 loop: CASSLGSTGDGYTF. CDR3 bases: TGTGCCAGCAGCTTAGGGTCGACAGGGGACGGCTACACCTTC. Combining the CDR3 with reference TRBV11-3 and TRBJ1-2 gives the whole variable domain EAGVVQSPRYKIIEKKQPVAFWCNPISGHNTLYWYLQNLGQGPELLIRYENEEAVDDSQLPKDRFSAERLKGVDSTLKIQPAELGDSAVYLCASSLGSTGDGYTFGSGTRLTVV.

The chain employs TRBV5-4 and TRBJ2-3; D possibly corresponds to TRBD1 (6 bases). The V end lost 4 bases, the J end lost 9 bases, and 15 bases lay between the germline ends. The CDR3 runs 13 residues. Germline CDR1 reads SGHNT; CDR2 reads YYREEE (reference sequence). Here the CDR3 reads CASSPDSFQTQYF. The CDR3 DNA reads TGTGCCAGCAGCCCGGACAGTTTTCAGACGCAGTATTTT.

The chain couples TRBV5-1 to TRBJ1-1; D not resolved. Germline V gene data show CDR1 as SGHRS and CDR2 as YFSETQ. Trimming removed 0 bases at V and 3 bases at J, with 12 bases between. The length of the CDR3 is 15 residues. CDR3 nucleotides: TGCGCCAGCAGCTTGGTGGCCTCCGCTGACACTGAAGCTTTCTTT. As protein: CASSLVASADTEAFF. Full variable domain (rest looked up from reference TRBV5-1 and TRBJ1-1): KAGVTQTPRYLIKTRGQQVTLSCSPISGHRSVSWYQQTPGQGLQFLFEYFSETQRNKGNFPGRFSGRQFSNSRSEMNVSTLELGDSALYLCASSLVASADTEAFFGQGTRLTVV.

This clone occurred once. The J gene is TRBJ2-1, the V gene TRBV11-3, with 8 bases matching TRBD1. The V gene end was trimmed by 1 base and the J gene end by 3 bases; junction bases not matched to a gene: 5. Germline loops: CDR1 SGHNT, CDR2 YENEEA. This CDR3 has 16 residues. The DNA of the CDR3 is TGTGCCAGCAGCTTAGGGGGCAGGGGGCTCTACAATGAGCAGTTCTTC. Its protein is CASSLGGRGLYNEQFF.

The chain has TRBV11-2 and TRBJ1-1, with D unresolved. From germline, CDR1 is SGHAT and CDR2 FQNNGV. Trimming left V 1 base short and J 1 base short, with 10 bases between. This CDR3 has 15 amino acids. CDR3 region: CASSLALPPNTEAFF. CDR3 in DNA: TGTGCCAGCAGCTTAGCGCTACCCCCGAACACTGAAGCTTTCTTT.

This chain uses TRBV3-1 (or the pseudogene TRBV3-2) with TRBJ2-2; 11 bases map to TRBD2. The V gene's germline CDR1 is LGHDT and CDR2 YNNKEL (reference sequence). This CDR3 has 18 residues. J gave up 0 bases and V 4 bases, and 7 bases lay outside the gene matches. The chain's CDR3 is CASSPLTSGGSNTGELFF. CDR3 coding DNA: TGTGCCAGCAGCCCGCTAACTAGCGGGGGTTCGAACACCGGGGAGCTGTTTTTT.

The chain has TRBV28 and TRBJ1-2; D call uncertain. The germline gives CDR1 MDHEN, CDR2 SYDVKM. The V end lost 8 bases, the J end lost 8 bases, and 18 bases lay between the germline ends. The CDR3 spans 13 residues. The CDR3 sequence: CASGLRAGEGYTF. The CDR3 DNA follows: TGTGCCAGCGGCCTGAGGGCTGGAGAGGGCTACACCTTC.

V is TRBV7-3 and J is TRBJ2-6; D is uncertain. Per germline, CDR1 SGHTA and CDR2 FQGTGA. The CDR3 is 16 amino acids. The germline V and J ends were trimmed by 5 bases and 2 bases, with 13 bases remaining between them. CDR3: CASSRESRAGANVLTF. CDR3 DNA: TGTGCCAGCAGCCGAGAATCCCGGGCTGGGGCCAACGTCCTGACTTTC.

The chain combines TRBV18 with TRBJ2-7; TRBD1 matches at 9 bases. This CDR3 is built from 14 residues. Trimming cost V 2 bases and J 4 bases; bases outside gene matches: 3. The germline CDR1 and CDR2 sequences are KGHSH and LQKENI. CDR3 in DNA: TGTGCCAGCTCACCAGGGACAGGGAGGTACGAGCAGTACTTC. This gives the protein CASSPGTGRYEQYF.

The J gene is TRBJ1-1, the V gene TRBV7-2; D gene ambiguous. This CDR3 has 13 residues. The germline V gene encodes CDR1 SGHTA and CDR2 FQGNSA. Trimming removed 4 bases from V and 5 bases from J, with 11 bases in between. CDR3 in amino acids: CASSSVGRTEAFF. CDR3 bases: TGTGCCAGCAGCTCAGTGGGGAGAACTGAAGCTTTCTTT.

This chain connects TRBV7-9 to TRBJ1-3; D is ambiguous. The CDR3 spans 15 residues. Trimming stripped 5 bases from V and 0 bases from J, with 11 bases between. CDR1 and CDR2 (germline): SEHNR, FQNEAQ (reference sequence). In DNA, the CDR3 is TGTGCCAGCAGCCGGGTGAGGGCCTCTGGAAACACCATATATTTT. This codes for CASSRVRASGNTIYF.

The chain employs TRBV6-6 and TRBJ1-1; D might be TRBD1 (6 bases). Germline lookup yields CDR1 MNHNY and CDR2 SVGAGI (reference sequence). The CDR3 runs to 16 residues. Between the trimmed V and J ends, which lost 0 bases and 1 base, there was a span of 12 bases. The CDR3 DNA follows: TGTGCCAGCAGTTACTCGGGGGAAGGGGGGAACACTGAAGCTTTCTTT. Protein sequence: CASSYSGEGGNTEAFF.